Below are 3 T cell receptor beta chains sequenced from a single sample in a study of read filtering for tumor transcriptome and immune sequencing. This library used approximately 370 ng RNA and molecular barcoded adaptors spanning alpha/delta and beta/gamma chains. TCRdb reprocessed the reads via MiXCR and lists one record per CDR3 protein. This table has 75,000 to 95,000 distinct CDR3 sequences, about 22% appearing once. Sequencing was performed on a population of CD138-negative cells sorted from bone marrow. These receptors all stem from a donor aged 40 or older with multiple myeloma.

Remarks on this clonotype: This may stem from a read error, because a much larger clone lies one nucleotide away. The missing conserved phenylalanine or tryptophan at the end of this CDR3 makes a read error likely. The gene calls are TRBV11-2 and TRBJ2-5; perhaps TRBD1 as D (6 bases). This CDR3 comprises 18 residues. Trimming stripped 5 bases from V and 5 bases from J, with 27 bases between. Germline lookup yields CDR1 SGHAT and CDR2 FQNNGV. The CDR3 DNA follows: TGTGCCAGCAGCCTCCCCCGACAGGTTACCCAAGGGTTCGAGACCCAGTACCTC. Translated: CASSLPRQVTQGFETQYL.

This clonotype was counted at least ten times. This chain uses TRBV4-1 with TRBJ2-5, with D maybe TRBD2 (6 bases). The germline gives CDR1 MGHRA, CDR2 YSYEKL. The V and J ends lost 1 base and 1 base respectively, with 13 bases between them. This CDR3 is built from 16 residues. DNA for the CDR3: TGCGCCAGCAGCCAAGCGGTAGCGGCGGGCCAAGAGACCCAGTACTTC. This codes for CASSQAVAAGQETQYF.

Only a few counts were recorded for this clonotype. The chain carries TRBV7-9 and TRBJ1-2, with D perhaps matching TRBD1 (5 bases). CDR1 SEHNR and CDR2 FQNEAQ come from the germline V gene (reference sequence). The CDR3 is 15 amino acids. Trimming took off 7 bases at V and 3 bases at J, with 18 bases between the two ends. The CDR3 spells CASIPRGVGDYGYTF. Here the CDR3 DNA reads TGTGCCAGCATCCCCCGGGGGGTCGGGGACTATGGCTACACCTTC.